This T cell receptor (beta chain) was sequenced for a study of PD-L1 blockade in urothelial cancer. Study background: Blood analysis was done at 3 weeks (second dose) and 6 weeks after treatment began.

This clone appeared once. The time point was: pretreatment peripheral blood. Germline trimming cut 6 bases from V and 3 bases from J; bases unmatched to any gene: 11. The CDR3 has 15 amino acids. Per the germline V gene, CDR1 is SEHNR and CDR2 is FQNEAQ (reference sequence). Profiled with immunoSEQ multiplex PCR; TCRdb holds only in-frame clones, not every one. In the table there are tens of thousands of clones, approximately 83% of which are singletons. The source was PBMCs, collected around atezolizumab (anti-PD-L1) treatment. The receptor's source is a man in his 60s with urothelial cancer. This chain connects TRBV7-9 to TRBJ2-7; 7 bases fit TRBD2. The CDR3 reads CASRADTGGVYEQYF. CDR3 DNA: TGTGCCAGCAGGGCAGACACTGGGGGGGTCTACGAGCAGTACTTC.